The 26 T cell receptor beta chains in this list originate from one sample, sequenced in a study of early T cells in non-severe SARS-CoV-2 infection. TCRdb recomputed calls from the 5' RACE reads with MiXCR, one row per CDR3 protein. The table includes 80,000 to 100,000 distinct CDR3 sequences, 11% to 15% detected once. Material: whole blood. The receptors here all came from an adult who was a healthcare worker with PCR-confirmed SARS-CoV-2 infection or an uninfected control (not recorded which).

The chain links TRBV18 to TRBJ2-1, with D perhaps matching TRBD1 or TRBD2 (5 bases each). This CDR3 contains 14 residues. The V gene lost 0 bases and the J gene lost 9 bases, with 12 bases spanning the gap. From germline, CDR1 is KGHSH and CDR2 LQKENI. The CDR3 DNA reads as TGTGCCAGCTCACCACCGCTCAGGGCGGGTGAGCAGTTCTTC. Encoded protein: CASSPPLRAGEQFF. Full variable domain (rest looked up from reference TRBV18 and TRBJ2-1): NAGVMQNPRHLVRRRGQEARLRCSPMKGHSHVYWYRQLPEEGLKFMVYLQKENIIDESGMPKERFSAEFPKEGPSILRIQQVVRGDSAAYFCASSPPLRAGEQFFGPGTRLTVL.

The chain carries TRBV13 and TRBJ1-2, with 7 bases matching TRBD1. Losses at the gene ends were 2 bases for V and 4 bases for J; bases not matched to a gene: 4. The germline gives CDR1 PRHDT, CDR2 FYEKMQ (reference sequence). The CDR3 contains 14 residues. The CDR3: CASSLIGGPYGYTF. Here the CDR3 DNA reads TGTGCCAGCAGCTTAATAGGGGGCCCCTATGGCTACACCTTC. The whole variable domain, remainder taken from reference TRBV13 and TRBJ1-2, is AAGVIQSPRHLIKEKRETATLKCYPIPRHDTVYWYQQGPGQDPQFLISFYEKMQSDKGSIPDRFSAQQFSDYHSELNMSSLELGDSALYFCASSLIGGPYGYTFGSGTRLTVV.

This clonotype has only a few counts. The chain carries TRBV4-1 and TRBJ1-1; D not resolved. The CDR3 has 15 residues. Germline values: CDR1 MGHRA, CDR2 YSYEKL. Trimming left V 1 base short and J 4 bases short, with 13 bases between. The CDR3 here is CASSQGKGATTEAFF. Written as DNA, the CDR3 is TGCGCCAGCAGCCAAGGTAAGGGCGCAACCACTGAAGCTTTCTTT.

The chain combines TRBV5-4 with TRBJ2-1; the D is unclear. The CDR3 loop spans 15 amino acids. Germline V CDR1 and CDR2: SGHNT, YYREEE (reference sequence). The ends were cut back, 4 bases at V and 9 bases at J, with 20 bases in the middle. The CDR3 region has the DNA TGTGCCAGCAGCCCTACAGAGTACTCCGCTGGTGAGCAGTTCTTC. Its protein is CASSPTEYSAGEQFF.

With regard to this clonotype: One base away lies a much larger clone, so this may be a sequencing read error. The chain carries TRBV3-1 and TRBJ2-7; no reliable D call. CDR1 and CDR2 (germline): LGHDT, YNNKEL (reference sequence). The CDR3 is 11 amino acids. CDR3 DNA sequence: TGTGCCTGCAGCCAAGCCTACGAGCAGTACTTC. It is translated as CACSQAYEQYF.

This clonotype has only a few counts. At one end, the junction sequence differs from germline, possibly due to a read error. The chain uses TRBV7-2 and TRBJ2-1; 13 nucleotides align to TRBD2. CDR1 is SGHTA, CDR2 FQGNSA, per germline. The CDR3 totals 14 residues. The CDR3 loop reads CASSLGTSGGDRIF. In DNA form, the CDR3 reads TGTGCCAGCAGCTTAGGGACTAGCGGGGGAGATCGAATCTTC.

The sample holds many counts of this clonotype. This chain connects TRBV7-6 to TRBJ2-7; no firm D call. Trimming shortened V by 3 bases and J by 5 bases, and 5 bases separated the two germline ends. Germline loops: CDR1 SGHVS, CDR2 FNYEAQ. CDR3 length: 11 residues. In DNA form, the CDR3 reads TGTGCCAGCAGCTTGACTGACGAGCAGTACTTC. Residues: CASSLTDEQYF.

V is TRBV20-1 and J is TRBJ1-1; possibly TRBD1 for D (5 bases). Per germline, CDR1 DFQATT and CDR2 SNEGSKA (reference sequence). CDR3 length equals 13 residues. V lost 5 bases, J lost 4 bases, and 14 bases lay in between. The CDR3 nucleotides read TGCAGTGCTTTCCGGGGGGTTGGCACTGAAGCTTTCTTT. It translates to CSAFRGVGTEAFF.

CDR3 residues: CSARAMASRTDTQYF. Written as DNA, the CDR3 is TGCAGTGCTAGAGCTATGGCATCCCGCACAGATACGCAGTATTTT. The J gene is TRBJ2-3, the V gene TRBV20-1; unclear D gene. V was pared by 1 base and J by 1 base, with 12 bases between. CDR3 length: 15 amino acids. Germline V lookup: CDR1 DFQATT, CDR2 SNEGSKA (reference sequence).

This clonotype has more than one count but fewer than ten. This chain connects TRBV4-2 to TRBJ1-1; D is unresolved. Trimming left V 2 bases short and J 3 bases short, with 7 bases between. The CDR3 has 13 amino acids. The germline gives CDR1 LGHNA, CDR2 YNFKEQ. The CDR3 sequence: CASSQLRDTEAFF. The CDR3 DNA sequence: TGTGCCAGCAGCCAACTTCGAGACACTGAAGCTTTCTTT.

In nucleotides, the CDR3 is TGTGCCAGCAGCCCCCGGACCAGCGAGCAGTACTTC. As protein: CASSPRTSEQYF. The rearrangement links TRBV3-1 to TRBJ2-7; D remains ambiguous. The length of the CDR3 is 12 residues. CDR1 is LGHDT, CDR2 YNNKEL, per germline (reference sequence). V was pared by 4 bases and J by 6 bases, with 10 bases between.

This clonotype has more than one count but fewer than ten. The CDR3 sequence is CASSARQGTNEKLFF. CDR3 nucleotide sequence: TGTGCCAGTAGTGCTCGACAGGGCACTAATGAAAAACTGTTTTTT. This chain joins TRBV19 and TRBJ1-4, with 7 bases that match TRBD1. This CDR3 comprises 15 residues. J was trimmed by 2 bases and V by 5 bases; bases with no gene match: 5. Per the germline V gene, CDR1 is LNHDA and CDR2 is SQIVND (reference sequence).

Ten or more counts support this clonotype. The chain employs TRBV24-1 and TRBJ1-1, with TRBD1 matching 7 bases. The J segment lost 6 bases and the V segment lost 3 bases, leaving 6 bases of the junction unmatched. The CDR3 loop spans 14 amino acids. Germline CDR1 and CDR2: KGHDR and SFDVKD. Here the CDR3 reads CATSDAKGGAEAFF. CDR3 bases: TGTGCCACCAGTGATGCCAAAGGGGGCGCTGAAGCTTTCTTT.

This clonotype showed up many times. This chain connects TRBV7-2 to TRBJ1-1; D is unresolved. The germline V gene has CDR1 SGHTA and CDR2 FQGNSA. The germline V and J ends were trimmed by 1 base and 3 bases, with 6 bases remaining between them. This CDR3 has 13 amino acids. The CDR3 here is CASSLGQHTEAFF. Written as DNA, the CDR3 is TGTGCCAGCAGCTTAGGCCAACACACTGAAGCTTTCTTT.

This clonotype was observed a handful of times. V and J are TRBV11-2 and TRBJ2-7; weak D call: TRBD1 (5 bases). The length of the CDR3 is 15 residues. CDR1 and CDR2 from the germline V gene are SGHAT and FQNNGV. V was clipped by 1 base and J by 2 bases, with 12 bases between them. The CDR3 sequence: CASSLVVGAAYEQYF. For the CDR3, the DNA is TGTGCCAGCAGCTTAGTCGTAGGGGCGGCCTACGAGCAGTACTTC. The variable domain in full, completed from reference TRBV11-2 and TRBJ2-7, reads EAGVAQSPRYKIIEKRQSVAFWCNPISGHATLYWYQQILGQGPKLLIQFQNNGVVDDSQLPKDRFSAERLKGVDSTLKIQPAKLEDSAVYLCASSLVVGAAYEQYFGPGTRLTVT.

J is TRBJ2-1 and V is TRBV18; perhaps TRBD2 as D (5 bases). Germline CDR1 is KGHSH and CDR2 is LQKENI. Trimming shortened V by 2 bases and J by 0 bases, and 11 bases separated the two germline ends. The CDR3 totals 16 residues. The CDR3 loop reads CASSPFETSSYNEQFF. CDR3 nucleotide sequence: TGTGCCAGCTCACCATTTGAAACTAGCTCCTACAATGAGCAGTTCTTC. The full variable domain, rest sourced from reference TRBV18 and TRBJ2-1, is NAGVMQNPRHLVRRRGQEARLRCSPMKGHSHVYWYRQLPEEGLKFMVYLQKENIIDESGMPKERFSAEFPKEGPSILRIQQVVRGDSAAYFCASSPFETSSYNEQFFGPGTRLTVL.

There are many counts of this clonotype. This chain uses TRBV3-1 with TRBJ2-2; D not certain. CDR1 is LGHDT and CDR2 is YNNKEL in the germline V gene (reference sequence). Trimming pared 5 bases from V and 0 bases from J, leaving 13 bases between. The CDR3 loop spans 16 amino acids. CDR3 bases: TGTGCCAGCAGCAACTACCGGGCTGCGAACACCGGGGAGCTGTTTTTT. Amino acid sequence: CASSNYRAANTGELFF.

This clonotype was observed a handful of times. V usage is TRBV6-1 and J usage is TRBJ2-3, with D unresolved. This CDR3 is built from 16 residues. Germline lookup yields CDR1 MNHNS and CDR2 SASEGT. Deletions cut 2 bases from V and 0 bases from J, with 12 bases between. CDR3 amino acids: CASSEMGGQSTDTQYF. The DNA of the CDR3 is TGTGCCAGCAGTGAAATGGGTGGGCAGAGCACAGATACGCAGTATTTT.

This clonotype occurred a few times. This chain links TRBV28 with TRBJ1-1, with TRBD1 as a possible D gene (6 bases). This CDR3 comprises 14 residues. V was pared by 2 bases and J by 7 bases, with 14 bases between. CDR1 is MDHEN and CDR2 is SYDVKM in the germline V gene. Written as DNA, the CDR3 is TGTGCCAGCAGTTTAGCCCAGGGGTGGAGTGAAGCTTTCTTT. This translates into CASSLAQGWSEAFF.

This clonotype was picked up many times. This chain uses TRBV2 with TRBJ2-7; TRBD2 might be the D (6 bases). The germline gives CDR1 SNHLY, CDR2 FYNNEI. The CDR3 loop spans 13 amino acids. Trimming cost V 7 bases and J 0 bases, with 10 bases left between them. CDR3 sequence (DNA): TGTGCCAGCAATCACGGGAGCTCCTACGAGCAGTACTTC. It yields the protein CASNHGSSYEQYF.

This chain links TRBV6-5 with TRBJ1-6; tentatively, D is TRBD1 (6 bases). V was cut by 6 bases and J by 9 bases, with 18 bases left in between. This CDR3 spans 15 amino acids. Germline V gene lookup returns CDR1 MNHEY and CDR2 SVGAGI. The CDR3 sequence: CASRRDIEFVSPLHF. The CDR3 DNA sequence: TGTGCCAGCAGGCGGGACATCGAATTTGTTTCACCCCTCCACTTT.

This clonotype has only a few counts. V is TRBV28 and J is TRBJ2-5; D may correspond to TRBD1 or TRBD2 (5 bases each). CDR1 and CDR2 (germline): MDHEN, SYDVKM. Trimming removed 5 bases from V and 5 bases from J, with 6 bases in between. CDR3 size: 11 residues. The CDR3 loop is CASSGTETQYF. The CDR3 DNA follows: TGTGCCAGCAGTGGGACGGAGACCCAGTACTTC.

This clonotype was found a few times. V is TRBV12-3 or TRBV12-4 and J is TRBJ1-2; D is perhaps TRBD1 (5 bases). This CDR3 comprises 14 residues. The germline V and J ends were trimmed by 6 bases and 4 bases, with 15 bases remaining between them. CDR3 nucleotide sequence: TGTGCCAGCAGACCCAACAGGCAAGTCTATGGCTACACCTTC. Its translation is CASRPNRQVYGYTF.

This clonotype was observed a few times. The CDR3 loop reads CSVRGGNTEAFF. In DNA form, the CDR3 reads TGCAGCGTCAGGGGCGGAAACACTGAAGCTTTCTTT. The chain employs TRBV29-1 and TRBJ1-1; the D gene is possibly TRBD1 (6 bases). From germline, CDR1 is SQVTM and CDR2 ANQGSEA. Trimming pared 6 bases from V and 2 bases from J, leaving 10 bases between. The CDR3 loop spans 12 amino acids.

J is TRBJ2-3 and V is TRBV10-3; 7 nucleotides agree with TRBD2. Germline V CDR1 and CDR2: ENHRY, SYGVKD. The CDR3 runs 15 residues. V lost 6 bases and J lost 0; bases outside the gene matches: 6. The DNA for the CDR3 is TGTGCCATCAGAGGCCGGGGGGAAAGCACAGATACGCAGTATTTT. Protein sequence: CAIRGRGESTDTQYF.

A few counts support this clonotype. V gene TRBV6-1 combines with J gene TRBJ2-1; no firm D call. This CDR3 comprises 12 residues. The V end lost 8 bases, the J end lost 7 bases, and 12 bases lay between the germline ends. Looked up from germline, CDR1 is MNHNS and CDR2 is SASEGT. The CDR3 DNA sequence: TGTGCCAGCGATCCTTTGGGAAATGAGCAGTTCTTC. Encoded protein: CASDPLGNEQFF.